Here is one T cell receptor beta chain with its context. Germline V gene sequence: CDR1 SGHTA, CDR2 FQGNSA. CDR3 length: 13 amino acids. V dropped 7 bases and J dropped 8 bases, with 17 bases sitting between them. The sample originates from a study of blood T cell repertoires in COVID-19. Here immunoSEQ multiplex PCR was the method, and the copy in TCRdb shows in-frame clones only, minus some. The table lists about 250,000 clones, about 83% of them singletons. The sample consisted of peripheral blood. V gene TRBV7-2 combines with J gene TRBJ1-1, with D possibly being TRBD1 (6 bases). The source is a man in his forties with active or convalescent COVID-19. CDR3 protein: CASIPGRGREAFF. The CDR3 coding sequence is TGTGCCAGCATTCCCGGGAGGGGGAGAGAAGCTTTCTTT.